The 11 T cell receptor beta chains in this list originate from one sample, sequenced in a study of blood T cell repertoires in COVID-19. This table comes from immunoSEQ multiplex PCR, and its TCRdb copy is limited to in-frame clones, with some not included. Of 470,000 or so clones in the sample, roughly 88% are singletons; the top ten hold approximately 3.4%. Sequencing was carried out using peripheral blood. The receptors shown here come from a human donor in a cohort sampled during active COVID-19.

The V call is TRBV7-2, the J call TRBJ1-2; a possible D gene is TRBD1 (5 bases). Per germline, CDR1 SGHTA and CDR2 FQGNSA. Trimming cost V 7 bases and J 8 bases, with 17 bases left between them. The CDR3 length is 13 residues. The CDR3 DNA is TGTGCCAGCACCCCGGGACTTGGGGTAGGCTACACCTTC. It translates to CASTPGLGVGYTF.

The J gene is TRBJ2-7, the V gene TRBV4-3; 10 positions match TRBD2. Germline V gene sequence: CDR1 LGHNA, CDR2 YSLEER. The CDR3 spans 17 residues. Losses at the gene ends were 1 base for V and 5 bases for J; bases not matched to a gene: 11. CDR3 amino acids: CASSQGAGGPRGDEQYF. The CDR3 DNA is TGCGCCAGCAGCCAAGGAGCGGGAGGGCCACGAGGGGACGAGCAGTACTTC.

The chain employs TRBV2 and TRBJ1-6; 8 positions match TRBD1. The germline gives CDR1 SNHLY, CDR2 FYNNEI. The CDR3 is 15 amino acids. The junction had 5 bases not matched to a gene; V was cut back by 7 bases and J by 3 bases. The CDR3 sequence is CASTYRGNYNSPLHF. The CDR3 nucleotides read TGTGCCAGCACATACAGGGGGAACTATAATTCACCCCTCCACTTT. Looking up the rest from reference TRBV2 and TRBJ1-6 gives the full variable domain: EPEVTQTPSHQVTQMGQEVILRCVPISNHLYFYWYRQILGQKVEFLVSFYNNEISEKSEIFDDQFSVERPDGSNFTLKIRSTKLEDSAMYFCASTYRGNYNSPLHFGNGTRLTVT.

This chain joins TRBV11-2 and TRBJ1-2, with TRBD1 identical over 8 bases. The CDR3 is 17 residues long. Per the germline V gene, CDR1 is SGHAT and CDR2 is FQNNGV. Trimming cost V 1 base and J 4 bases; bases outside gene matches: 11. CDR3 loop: CASSLGQGGQASYGYTF. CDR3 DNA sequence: TGTGCCAGCAGCTTAGGTCAAGGGGGACAGGCATCCTATGGCTACACCTTC.

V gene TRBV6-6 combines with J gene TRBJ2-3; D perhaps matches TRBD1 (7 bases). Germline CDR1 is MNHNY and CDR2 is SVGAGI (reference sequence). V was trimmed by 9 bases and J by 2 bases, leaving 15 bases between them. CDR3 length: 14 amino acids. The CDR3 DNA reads TGTGCCAGTTGGGGCAGGGGGGTCACAGATACGCAGTATTTT. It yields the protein CASWGRGVTDTQYF.

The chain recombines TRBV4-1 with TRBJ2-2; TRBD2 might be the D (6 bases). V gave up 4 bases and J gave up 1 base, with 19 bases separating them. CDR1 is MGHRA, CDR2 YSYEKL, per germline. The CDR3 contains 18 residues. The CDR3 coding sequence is TGCGCCAGCAGCCTATTGTCCCTTCTTAGCGGGAACACCGGGGAGCTGTTTTTT. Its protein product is CASSLLSLLSGNTGELFF.

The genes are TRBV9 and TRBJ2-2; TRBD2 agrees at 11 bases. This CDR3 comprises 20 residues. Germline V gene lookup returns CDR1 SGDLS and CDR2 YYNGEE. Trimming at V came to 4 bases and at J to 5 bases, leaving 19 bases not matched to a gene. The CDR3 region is CASSPPGGGTSGRDTGELFF. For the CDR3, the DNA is TGTGCCAGCAGCCCACCAGGAGGCGGTACTAGCGGGAGAGATACCGGGGAGCTGTTTTTT.

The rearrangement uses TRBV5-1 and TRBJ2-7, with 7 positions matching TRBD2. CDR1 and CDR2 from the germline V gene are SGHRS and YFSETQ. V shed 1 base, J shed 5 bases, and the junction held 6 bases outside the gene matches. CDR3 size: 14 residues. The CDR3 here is CASSLRLAGDEQYF. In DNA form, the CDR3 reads TGCGCCAGCAGCTTGAGACTAGCTGGGGACGAGCAGTACTTC. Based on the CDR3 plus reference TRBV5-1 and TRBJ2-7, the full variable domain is KAGVTQTPRYLIKTRGQQVTLSCSPISGHRSVSWYQQTPGQGLQFLFEYFSETQRNKGNFPGRFSGRQFSNSRSEMNVSTLELGDSALYLCASSLRLAGDEQYFGPGTRLTVT.

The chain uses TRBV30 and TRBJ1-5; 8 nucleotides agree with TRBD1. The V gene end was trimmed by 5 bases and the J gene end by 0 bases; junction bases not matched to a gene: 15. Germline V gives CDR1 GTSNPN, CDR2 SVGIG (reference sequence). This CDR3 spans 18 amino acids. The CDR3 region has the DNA TGTGCCTGGGCCAGGGACAGGCCACCAGACAATAGCAATCAGCCCCAGCATTTT. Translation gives CAWARDRPPDNSNQPQHF.

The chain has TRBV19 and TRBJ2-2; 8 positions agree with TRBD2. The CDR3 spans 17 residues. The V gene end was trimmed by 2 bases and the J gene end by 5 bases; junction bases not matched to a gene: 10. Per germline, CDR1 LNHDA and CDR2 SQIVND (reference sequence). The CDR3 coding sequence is TGTGCCAGTAGTATACTTAGCGGGAATCTCGGGACCGGGGAGCTGTTTTTT. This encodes CASSILSGNLGTGELFF.

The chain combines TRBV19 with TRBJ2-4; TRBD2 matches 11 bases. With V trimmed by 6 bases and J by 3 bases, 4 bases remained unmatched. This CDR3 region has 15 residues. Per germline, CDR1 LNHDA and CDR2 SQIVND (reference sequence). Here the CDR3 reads CASSPLAGGKNIQYF. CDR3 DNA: TGTGCCAGTAGCCCCCTAGCGGGAGGCAAAAACATTCAGTACTTC.